This T cell receptor (beta chain) stems from a study of shared clonotypes between healthy human individuals. Across the study: The plates for each donor numbered three CD4 naive, three CD4 memory, two CD8 naive and one CD8 memory.

At the deep level, the assay was run. The protocol was immunoSEQ multiplex PCR, while the TCRdb copy is restricted to in-frame clones and leaves out a portion. The table has approximately 740,000 clones, 74% seen once. Donors had no recently reported acute infections or vaccinations and were HIV-negative. Among the donors, all were Caucasian adults who lived in Nashville, Tennessee. The V end was cut by 2 bases, the J end by 7 bases, with 9 bases between. The CDR3 extends over 13 amino acids. Germline CDR1 reads SGHNT; CDR2 reads YENEEA. This clone was seen a few times. The sequenced sample was memory CD4+ T cells sorted from blood. The sample's subset: CD45RA-negative fraction. This receptor was taken from a woman younger than 45 in good health. This chain connects TRBV11-3 to TRBJ2-1; D not resolved. CDR3 region: CASSLMRYNEQFF. The CDR3 DNA follows: TGTGCCAGCAGCTTAATGCGTTATAATGAGCAGTTCTTC. The whole variable domain, remainder taken from reference TRBV11-3 and TRBJ2-1, is EAGVVQSPRYKIIEKKQPVAFWCNPISGHNTLYWYLQNLGQGPELLIRYENEEAVDDSQLPKDRFSAERLKGVDSTLKIQPAELGDSAVYLCASSLMRYNEQFFGPGTRLTVL.